One TCR beta chain is described in this entry. This sample is drawn from a study of blood T cell repertoires in COVID-19. The data were produced by immunoSEQ multiplex PCR, yet TCRdb's version contains in-frame clones alone and is incomplete. The sample records 200,000 to 250,000 clones, 80% to 85% being singletons. In germline, CDR1 is SGHAT, CDR2 FQNNGV. V shed 3 bases and J 3 bases; nucleotides not matched to a gene: 3. The CDR3 runs to 16 residues. The TCR was taken from a woman aged 80 or over with active or convalescent COVID-19. The J gene is TRBJ2-1, the V gene TRBV11-2; 12 bases map to TRBD2. Sequenced sample: peripheral blood. The CDR3: CASSFSGLAGYNEQFF. Here the CDR3 DNA reads TGTGCCAGCAGCTTCTCGGGACTAGCGGGCTACAATGAGCAGTTCTTC.